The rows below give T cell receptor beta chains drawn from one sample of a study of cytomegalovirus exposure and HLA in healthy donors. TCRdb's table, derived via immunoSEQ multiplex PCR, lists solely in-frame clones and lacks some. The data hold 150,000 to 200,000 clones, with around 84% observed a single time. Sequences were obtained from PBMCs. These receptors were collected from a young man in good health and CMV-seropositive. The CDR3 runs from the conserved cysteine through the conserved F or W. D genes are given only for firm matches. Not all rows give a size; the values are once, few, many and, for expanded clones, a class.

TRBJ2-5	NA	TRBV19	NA	CASSTARGRQETQYF	TGTGCCAGTAGTACCGCTCGGGGTCGGCAAGAGACCCAGTACTTC
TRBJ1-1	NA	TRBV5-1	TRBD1	CASSSSDRGTEAFF	TGCGCCAGCAGCTCCTCGGACAGGGGGACTGAAGCTTTCTTT
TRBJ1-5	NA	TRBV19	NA	CASRAGTLSNQPQHF	TGTGCCAGTAGGGCGGGGACCCTTAGCAATCAGCCCCAGCATTTT
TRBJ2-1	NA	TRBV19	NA	CASSISGTSNEQFF	TGTGCCAGTAGTATTTCCGGGACTTCAAATGAGCAGTTCTTC
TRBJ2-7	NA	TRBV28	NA	CASIGQSYEQYF	TGTGCCAGCATCGGACAGTCCTACGAGCAGTACTTC
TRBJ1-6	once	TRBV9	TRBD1	CASSVDGTGGSPLHF	TGTGCCAGCAGCGTAGACGGGACAGGGGGTTCACCCCTCCACTTT
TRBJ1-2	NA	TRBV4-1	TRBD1	CASSVGQAYGYTF	TGCGCCAGCAGCGTAGGACAGGCGTATGGCTACACCTTC
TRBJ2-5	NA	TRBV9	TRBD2	CASSAPSRGLAGNQETQYF	TGTGCCAGCAGCGCCCCCTCCCGAGGACTAGCGGGAAATCAAGAGACCCAGTACTTC
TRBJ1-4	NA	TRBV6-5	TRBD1	CASRSRQGGEKLFF	TGTGCCAGCAGATCCCGACAGGGAGGTGAAAAACTGTTTTTT
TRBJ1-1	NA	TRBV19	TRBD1	CASTPDRGESWNTEAFF	TGTGCCAGTACTCCGGACAGGGGGGAATCTTGGAACACTGAAGCTTTCTTT
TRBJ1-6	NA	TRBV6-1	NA	CASSEFASSYNSPLHF	TGTGCCAGCAGTGAGTTTGCGAGCTCCTATAATTCACCCCTCCACTTT
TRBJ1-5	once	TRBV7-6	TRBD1	CASSLNQGASQPQHF	TGTGCCAGCAGCTTAAATCAGGGGGCGAGTCAGCCCCAGCATTTT
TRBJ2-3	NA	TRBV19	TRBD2	CASTPGGGSDTQYF	TGTGCCAGTACCCCGGGAGGAGGGTCAGATACGCAGTATTTT
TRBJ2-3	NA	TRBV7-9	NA	CASSFRADTQYF	TGTGCCAGCAGCTTTCGGGCAGATACGCAGTATTTT
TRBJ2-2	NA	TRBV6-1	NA	CASSEETASAGELFF	TGTGCCAGCAGTGAGGAGACAGCCTCTGCGGGGGAGCTGTTTTTT
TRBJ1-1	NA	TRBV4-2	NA	CASSQDGLPVTEAFF	TGTGCCAGCAGCCAAGATGGACTCCCCGTTACTGAAGCTTTCTTT
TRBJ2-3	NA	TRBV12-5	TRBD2	CASGFFLAGSPTDTQYF	TGTGCTAGTGGTTTTTTCCTAGCGGGGAGCCCTACAGATACGCAGTATTTT
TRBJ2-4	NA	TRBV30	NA	CAWSVRGNPKNIQYF	TGTGCCTGGAGTGTACGAGGGAACCCCAAAAACATTCAGTACTTC
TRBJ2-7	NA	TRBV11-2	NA	CASSLDRYEQYF	TGTGCCAGCAGCTTAGATCGCTACGAGCAGTACTTC
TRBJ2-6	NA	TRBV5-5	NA	CASSLDRVSGANVLTF	TGTGCCAGCAGCTTGGACAGGGTCTCTGGGGCCAACGTCCTGACTTTC
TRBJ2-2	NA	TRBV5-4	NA	CASSSPLNTGELFF	TGTGCCAGCAGCTCTCCCTTGAACACCGGGGAGCTGTTTTTT
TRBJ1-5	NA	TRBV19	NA	CASSIGGDQPQRF	TGTGCCAGTAGTATAGGTGGAGATCAGCCCCAGCGTTTT
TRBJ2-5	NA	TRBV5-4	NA	CASSGGPQETQYF	TGTGCCAGCAGCGGCGGGCCACAAGAGACCCAGTACTTC
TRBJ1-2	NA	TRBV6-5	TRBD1	CASSPGTGGVYGYTF	TGTGCCAGCAGTCCCGGGACAGGGGGCGTCTATGGCTACACCTTC
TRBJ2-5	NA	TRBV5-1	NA	CASSLDGVGTQETQYF	TGCGCCAGCAGCTTGGACGGGGTGGGGACACAAGAGACCCAGTACTTC
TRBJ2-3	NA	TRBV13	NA	CASSLFRGTDTQYF	TGTGCCAGCAGCTTATTCCGGGGCACAGATACGCAGTATTTT
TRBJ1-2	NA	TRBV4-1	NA	CASSQVDTNYGYTF	TGCGCCAGCAGCCAAGTTGACACCAACTATGGCTACACCTTC
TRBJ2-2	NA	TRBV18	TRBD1	CASSPPSQGVYGELFF	TGTGCCAGCTCACCACCGTCCCAGGGGGTGTACGGGGAGCTGTTTTTT
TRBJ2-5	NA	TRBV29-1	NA	CSVGGEPGGETQYF	TGCAGCGTTGGGGGGGAGCCTGGCGGAGAGACCCAGTACTTC
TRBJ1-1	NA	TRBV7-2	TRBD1	CASSLGRGQLMNTEAFF	TGTGCCAGCAGCTTAGGACGGGGACAGTTGATGAACACTGAAGCTTTCTTT
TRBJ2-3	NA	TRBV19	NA	CASSIGQALTDTQYF	TGTGCCAGTAGTATAGGACAGGCCCTCACAGATACGCAGTATTTT
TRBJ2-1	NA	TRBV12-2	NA	CASRSASGNEQFF	TGTGCAAGTCGCTCCGCTAGCGGCAATGAGCAGTTCTTC
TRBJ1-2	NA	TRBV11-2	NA	CASSFRQANYGYTF	TGTGCCAGCAGCTTTCGACAGGCCAACTATGGCTACACCTTC
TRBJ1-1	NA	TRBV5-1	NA	CASSTDRDTEAFF	TGCGCCAGCAGCACTGACAGAGACACTGAAGCTTTCTTT
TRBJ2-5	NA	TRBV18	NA	CASSPPGLNQETQYF	TGTGCCAGCTCACCACCGGGACTGAATCAAGAGACCCAGTACTTC
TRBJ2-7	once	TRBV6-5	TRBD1	CASSSDWTGKGYEQYF	TGTGCCAGCAGTTCGGACTGGACAGGGAAAGGCTACGAGCAGTACTTC
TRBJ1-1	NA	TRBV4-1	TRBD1	CASSQVGQGRNTEAFF	TGCGCCAGCAGCCAAGTCGGACAGGGGAGGAACACTGAAGCTTTCTTT
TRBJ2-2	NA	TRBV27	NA	CASSPLPSRTANTGELFF	TGTGCCAGCAGCCCGTTACCCTCCCGGACAGCCAACACCGGGGAGCTGTTTTTT
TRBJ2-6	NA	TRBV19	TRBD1	CASSAGTGFAGANVLTF	TGTGCCAGTTCAGCCGGGACAGGGTTTGCCGGGGCCAACGTCCTGACTTTC
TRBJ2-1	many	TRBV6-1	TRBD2	CAIATSGSGNEQFF	TGTGCCATCGCGACTAGCGGGAGTGGCAATGAGCAGTTCTTC
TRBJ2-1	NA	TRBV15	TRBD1	CATSRDNDRDYNEQFF	TGTGCCACCAGCAGAGATAACGACAGGGACTACAATGAGCAGTTCTTC
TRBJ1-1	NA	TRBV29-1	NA	CSAQLNTEAFF	TGCAGCGCCCAATTGAACACTGAAGCTTTCTTT